This T cell receptor (beta chain) was recovered during a study of blood T cell repertoires in COVID-19. The overall study: The United States, Italy and Spain were the sources of the acute and convalescent COVID-19 samples.

CDR3 length: 15 amino acids. The germline V gene encodes CDR1 MNHEY and CDR2 SVGAGI. The V and J ends lost 4 bases and 0 bases, in that order; junction bases with no gene match: 6. Original processing notes: Counts of nucleated cells, estimated from reference gene primer amplification, were obtained. Using immunoSEQ multiplex PCR, the repertoire was profiled, and TCRdb retains in-frame clones only, with some absent. V and J calls and clone size are as listed in that table; D and trimming were resolved from the DNA. The profile shows about 210,000 clones, approximately 86% of them singletons. Exposed participants came across a COVID-19 case within 2 weeks before study entry.

This TCR derives from a woman in her 30s who had been exposed to COVID-19. The material sequenced was PBMCs or T cells enriched from blood (not recorded which). This chain joins TRBV6-5 and TRBJ2-7, with TRBD2 matching 7 bases. The CDR3 loop reads CASSSAGVGSYEQYF. The DNA for the CDR3 is TGTGCCAGCAGTTCCGCGGGGGTTGGCTCCTACGAGCAGTACTTC.